A single sample gave rise to the 24 T cell receptor beta chains below, sequenced in a study of blood T cells in healthy people across ages (dated by TCRdb to about 2015). The library was obtained by 5' RACE. TCRdb names Illumina HiSeq 2500 as the instrument used. A second PCR of about 6 to 11 cycles was performed with a sample-barcoded 5' primer and a J-beta primer mix. The raw public reads went through TCRdb reprocessing: fastp at Q25, MiXCR clone calling, in-frame beta chains kept. All rows with the same CDR3 protein become a single entry with the most common DNA and genes. This sample is represented by about 780,000 distinct CDR3 sequences; 25% to 30% of them were singletons. About 3% of the sample is in the top ten clones. The data were also submitted as part of a second study, on T cells of mothers and their children.

Material for sequencing was blood. The source is a boy under 18 in good health.

This clonotype was recorded a few times. The J gene is TRBJ1-3, the V gene TRBV28; no firm D call. With 5 bases removed from V and 3 bases from J, the gap between germline ends came to 17 bases. CDR3 length: 16 amino acids. Per germline, CDR1 MDHEN and CDR2 SYDVKM. CDR3 loop: CASSIPRRAYGNTIYF. The CDR3, as DNA: TGTGCCAGCAGTATCCCGCGGAGGGCTTATGGAAACACCATATATTTT. Full variable domain (missing parts from reference TRBV28 and TRBJ1-3): DVKVTQSSRYLVKRTGEKVFLECVQDMDHENMFWYRQDPGLGLRLIYFSYDVKMKEKGDIPEGYSVSREKKERFSLILESASTNQTSMYLCASSIPRRAYGNTIYFGEGSWLTVV.

The chain combines TRBV19 with TRBJ1-1; the match to TRBD1 covers 7 bases. Germline V gene lookup returns CDR1 LNHDA and CDR2 SQIVND (reference sequence). The J segment lost 5 bases and the V segment lost 2 bases, leaving 2 bases of the junction unmatched. This CDR3 is built from 13 residues. The CDR3 DNA follows: TGTGCCAGTAGTATACAGGGGGTGACTGAAGCTTTCTTT. This codes for CASSIQGVTEAFF. The full variable domain, in which reference TRBV19 and TRBJ1-1 provide the parts outside the CDR3, is DGGITQSPKYLFRKEGQNVTLSCEQNLNHDAMYWYRQDPGQGLRLIYYSQIVNDFQKGDIAEGYSVSREKKESFPLTVTSAQKNPTAFYLCASSIQGVTEAFFGQGTRLTVV.

This chain links TRBV7-2 with TRBJ1-2; D gene ambiguous. CDR3 length: 11 residues. Germline V gives CDR1 SGHTA, CDR2 FQGNSA. CDR3 sequence: CARRANYGYTF. CDR3 nucleotides: TGTGCGAGAAGGGCGAACTATGGCTACACCTTC.

The V gene is TRBV28, the J gene TRBJ2-7; D may be TRBD1 (5 bases). Trimming shortened V by 3 bases and J by 4 bases, and 16 bases separated the two germline ends. The germline CDR1 and CDR2 sequences are MDHEN and SYDVKM. This CDR3 comprises 15 residues. The CDR3 nucleotides are TGTGCCAGCAGTTTCGGGCAGGGATCCACTTACGAGCAGTACTTC. Translation: CASSFGQGSTYEQYF. Filled out from reference TRBV28 and TRBJ2-7, the complete variable domain reads DVKVTQSSRYLVKRTGEKVFLECVQDMDHENMFWYRQDPGLGLRLIYFSYDVKMKEKGDIPEGYSVSREKKERFSLILESASTNQTSMYLCASSFGQGSTYEQYFGPGTRLTVT.

This rearrangement joins TRBV20-1 to TRBJ2-3, with TRBD1 identical over 12 bases. The CDR3 extends over 15 amino acids. Germline CDR1 and CDR2: DFQATT and SNEGSKA (reference sequence). With 5 bases clipped from V and 6 bases from J, the junction kept 9 bases outside the gene matches. CDR3 DNA: TGCAGTGCTCCTTTCCGGGACAGGGGGCTCGATACGCAGTATTTT. Its translation: CSAPFRDRGLDTQYF.

The rearrangement uses TRBV7-9 and TRBJ2-7; 7 bases are shared with TRBD2. Germline V gene lookup returns CDR1 SEHNR and CDR2 FQNEAQ (reference sequence). CDR3 length equals 14 residues. V lost 5 bases and J lost 2; bases outside the gene matches: 6. The CDR3 DNA sequence: TGTGCCAGCAGCCCCCGACTAGCCCCCTACGAGCAGTACTTC. Translated: CASSPRLAPYEQYF.

The sample holds a few counts of this clonotype. The chain couples TRBV11-2 to TRBJ2-2; D is ambiguous. Trimming stripped 1 base from V and 3 bases from J, with 9 bases between. The length of the CDR3 is 15 residues. The germline gives CDR1 SGHAT, CDR2 FQNNGV. CDR3 sequence (DNA): TGTGCCAGCAGCTTAGTGGGGTCGTACACCGGGGAGCTGTTTTTT. Its translation is CASSLVGSYTGELFF. Variable domain in full (rest from reference TRBV11-2 and TRBJ2-2): EAGVAQSPRYKIIEKRQSVAFWCNPISGHATLYWYQQILGQGPKLLIQFQNNGVVDDSQLPKDRFSAERLKGVDSTLKIQPAKLEDSAVYLCASSLVGSYTGELFFGEGSRLTVL.

There are a few counts of this clonotype. The chain is built from TRBV15 and TRBJ2-7; weak D call: TRBD1 (6 bases). The CDR3 is 15 amino acids. Germline loops: CDR1 LNHNV, CDR2 YYDKDF (reference sequence). Trimming cost V 1 base and J 0 bases, with 10 bases left between them. CDR3 sequence (DNA): TGTGCCACCAGCAGAGCGAGGGGGAGCTCCTACGAGCAGTACTTC. This codes for CATSRARGSSYEQYF.

This sequence joins TRBV4-2 and TRBJ2-5; 7 nucleotides align to TRBD2. Per the germline V gene, CDR1 is LGHNA and CDR2 is YNFKEQ. Unmatched junction bases numbered 13, after V lost 4 bases and J lost 5 bases. The CDR3 is 16 residues long. CDR3 nucleotides: TGTGCCAGCAGCCTCGATTCCGGGAGGCTGGGGGAGACCCAGTACTTC. Amino acid sequence: CASSLDSGRLGETQYF.

The gene calls are TRBV7-9 and TRBJ2-7; 7 nucleotides line up with TRBD2. Germline V CDR1 and CDR2: SEHNR, FQNEAQ (reference sequence). V lost 3 bases to trimming and J lost 6 bases; unmatched junction nucleotides: 11. The CDR3 length is 15 residues. For the CDR3, the DNA is TGTGCCAGCAGCTTTGGGAGGACTAGTCTAGCCGAGCAGTACTTC. Protein: CASSFGRTSLAEQYF.

This clonotype turned up a few times. At one of its ends the junction is not consistent with the germline gene, which may arise from a read error. This chain joins TRBV12-3 or TRBV12-4 and TRBJ1-2, with 9 bases identical to TRBD1. The CDR3 is made up of 14 amino acids. In DNA form, the CDR3 reads TGTGCCGGCAGTCACAACCGGGGGGACAGGGCCTACACCTTC. This gives the protein CAGSHNRGDRAYTF.

The sample holds a few counts of this clonotype. The rearrangement uses TRBV6-5 and TRBJ1-2, with D maybe TRBD1 (5 bases). V lost 8 bases, J lost 5 bases, and 18 bases lay in between. Germline V gene data show CDR1 as MNHEY and CDR2 as SVGAGI. The CDR3 covers 14 residues. CDR3 sequence reads: CASARDSKGYGYTF. CDR3 coding DNA: TGTGCCAGCGCCCGGGACTCCAAGGGTTATGGCTACACCTTC.

This clonotype has a handful of counts. The genes are TRBV5-1 and TRBJ2-6; 9 bases are a match to TRBD1. The CDR3 has 17 residues. With 2 bases clipped from V and 0 bases from J, the junction kept 3 bases outside the gene matches. Germline CDR1 reads SGHRS; CDR2 reads YFSETQ. The CDR3 protein is CASSFTTGGSGANVLTF. The CDR3 nucleotides read TGCGCCAGCAGCTTCACGACAGGGGGCTCTGGGGCCAACGTCCTGACTTTC.

This chain connects TRBV9 to TRBJ1-4; D possibly corresponds to TRBD1 (6 bases). V lost 4 bases and J 6 bases, leaving 13 bases between the germline ends. Germline lookup yields CDR1 SGDLS and CDR2 YYNGEE. The CDR3 covers 14 residues. Written as DNA, the CDR3 is TGTGCCAGCAGCCCTCGACAGGCTGATGAAAAACTGTTTTTT. Protein sequence: CASSPRQADEKLFF.

J is TRBJ2-1 and V is TRBV28; tentative D call: TRBD2 (5 bases). The CDR3 is made up of 13 amino acids. V dropped 10 bases and J dropped 3 bases, with 13 bases sitting between them. Germline CDR1 and CDR2: MDHEN and SYDVKM. The CDR3, as DNA: TGTGCCACCGGGATAGGTTACTACAATGAGCAGTTCTTC. It is translated as CATGIGYYNEQFF.

This clonotype has only a few counts. The rearrangement links TRBV9 to TRBJ2-7; 8 bases align to TRBD1. The CDR3 sequence is 15 residues long. Looked up from germline, CDR1 is SGDLS and CDR2 is YYNGEE. The junction had 4 bases not matched to a gene; V was cut back by 0 bases and J by 2 bases. DNA of the CDR3: TGTGCCAGCAGCGTAGCACAGGGGGGCCCCTACGAGCAGTACTTC. It encodes CASSVAQGGPYEQYF.

As concerns this clonotype: An end of the junction differs from the germline gene, which may be a read error. J is TRBJ1-4 and V is TRBV4-1, with a possible D match to TRBD1 (5 bases). Germline V CDR1 and CDR2: MGHRA, YSYEKL. This CDR3 has 15 residues. CDR3 bases: TGCGCCAGCAACCAAGAGATGCAGGGAGACGAAAAACTGTTTTTT. Translation: CASNQEMQGDEKLFF.

The chain links TRBV25-1 to TRBJ1-4; D possibly corresponds to TRBD1 (6 bases). Germline CDR1 is MGHDK and CDR2 is SYGVNS. V dropped 1 base and J dropped 8 bases, with 17 bases sitting between them. The CDR3 is made up of 16 amino acids. The CDR3: CASSEWSRGLSEKLFF. Here the CDR3 DNA reads TGTGCCAGCAGTGAATGGAGCAGGGGTCTCTCGGAAAAACTGTTTTTT. The full variable domain, completed using reference TRBV25-1 and TRBJ1-4, is EADIYQTPRYLVIGTGKKITLECSQTMGHDKMYWYQQDPGMELHLIHYSYGVNSTEKGDLSSESTVSRIRTEHFPLTLESARPSHTSQYLCASSEWSRGLSEKLFFGSGTQLSVL.

In this sample, this clonotype turned up a few times. The V and J genes are TRBV2 and TRBJ1-2, with a weak D call TRBD1 (5 bases). The germline V gene has CDR1 SNHLY and CDR2 FYNNEI. V lost 8 bases to trimming and J lost 4 bases, with 11 bases between them. The CDR3 loop spans 12 amino acids. This CDR3 reads CASGRVGYGYTF. CDR3 sequence (DNA): TGTGCCAGCGGCAGGGTGGGCTATGGCTACACCTTC.

This clonotype was seen a single time. The junction differs from germline at one of its ends, possibly a read error. The CDR3 DNA follows: TGTGTCAGCAGTGATACTAGGCAAGAGACCCAGTACTTC. Amino acids: CVSSDTRQETQYF. The chain uses TRBV12-3 or TRBV12-4 and TRBJ2-5; a weak D match, TRBD2 (5 bases). CDR3 length equals 13 residues.

This clonotype has only a few counts. This chain connects TRBV6-2 or TRBV6-3 to TRBJ2-4, with TRBD1 as a possible D gene (5 bases). The CDR3 covers 20 residues. Per the germline V gene, CDR1 is MNHEY and CDR2 is SVGEGT. The germline V and J ends were trimmed by 0 bases and 0 bases, with 21 bases remaining between them. Here the CDR3 reads CASSYSQLRQQELAKNIQYF. DNA for the CDR3: TGTGCCAGCAGTTACTCGCAGTTGCGACAGCAGGAGTTAGCCAAAAACATTCAGTACTTC.

This clonotype was seen more than once but under ten times. The chain is built from TRBV3-1 and TRBJ2-3, with 10 nucleotides matching TRBD2. The CDR3 consists of 19 residues. V lost 4 bases and J lost 0; bases outside the gene matches: 13. Germline CDR1 is LGHDT and CDR2 is YNNKEL (reference sequence). DNA of the CDR3: TGTGCCAGCAGCCCCCGAGGCACTAGCGGGGCACCTAGCACAGATACGCAGTATTTT. Translated: CASSPRGTSGAPSTDTQYF.

The chain uses TRBV5-1 and TRBJ2-3; 9 bases are shared with TRBD2. Germline CDR1 reads SGHRS; CDR2 reads YFSETQ. The CDR3 spans 16 residues. V was pared by 5 bases and J by 8 bases, with 15 bases of the junction left unmatched. The CDR3 region is CASRPEAGGPSGTQYF. In DNA form, the CDR3 reads TGCGCCAGCAGACCCGAAGCGGGGGGACCTTCGGGTACGCAGTATTTT.

This chain joins TRBV14 and TRBJ1-1; no reliable D call. V was trimmed by 0 bases and J by 3 bases, leaving 8 bases between them. CDR3 size: 14 residues. Germline V gives CDR1 SGHDN, CDR2 FVKESK. CDR3 sequence: CASSQDAGYTEAFF. CDR3 bases: TGTGCCAGCAGCCAAGATGCCGGGTACACTGAAGCTTTCTTT.